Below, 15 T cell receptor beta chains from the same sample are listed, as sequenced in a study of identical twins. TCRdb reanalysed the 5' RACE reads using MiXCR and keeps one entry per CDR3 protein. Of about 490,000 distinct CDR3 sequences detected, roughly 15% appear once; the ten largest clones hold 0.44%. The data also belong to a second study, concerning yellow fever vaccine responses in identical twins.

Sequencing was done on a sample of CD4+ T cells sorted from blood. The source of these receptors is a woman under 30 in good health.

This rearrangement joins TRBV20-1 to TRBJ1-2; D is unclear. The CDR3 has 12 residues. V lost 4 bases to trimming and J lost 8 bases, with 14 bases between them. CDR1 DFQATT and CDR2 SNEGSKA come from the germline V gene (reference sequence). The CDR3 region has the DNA TGCAGTGCTATTAACGGGTTCTTAGGCTACACCTTC. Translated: CSAINGFLGYTF.

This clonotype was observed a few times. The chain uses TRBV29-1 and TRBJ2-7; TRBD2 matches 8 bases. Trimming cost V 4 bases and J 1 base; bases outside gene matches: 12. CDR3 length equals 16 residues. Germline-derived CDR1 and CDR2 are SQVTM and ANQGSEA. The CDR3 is CSVAGLGLYGSYEQYF. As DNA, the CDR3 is TGCAGCGTTGCGGGACTAGGGTTATACGGGTCCTACGAGCAGTACTTC.

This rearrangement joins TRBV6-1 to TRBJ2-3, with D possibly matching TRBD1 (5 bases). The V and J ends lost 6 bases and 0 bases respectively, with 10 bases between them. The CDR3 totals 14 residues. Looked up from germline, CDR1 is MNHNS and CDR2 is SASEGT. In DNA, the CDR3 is TGTGCCAGCAGGACAGCCATAAGCACAGATACGCAGTATTTT. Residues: CASRTAISTDTQYF.

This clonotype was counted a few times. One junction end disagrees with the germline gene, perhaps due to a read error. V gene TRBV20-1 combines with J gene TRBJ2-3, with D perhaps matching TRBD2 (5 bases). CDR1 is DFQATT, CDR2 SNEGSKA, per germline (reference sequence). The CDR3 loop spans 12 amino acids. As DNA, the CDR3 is TGCAGTGCTAGAGTGGAGGACCTTCGGAGGAATTTT. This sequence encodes CSARVEDLRRNF.

CDR3 bases: TGTGCCAGCAAGGCAGGGGGCGAAGAGACCCAGTACTTC. It specifies CASKAGGEETQYF. The chain employs TRBV5-5 and TRBJ2-5, with 8 bases matching TRBD1. Germline loops: CDR1 SGHKS, CDR2 YYEKEE (reference sequence). The CDR3 consists of 13 residues. Trimming cost V 6 bases and J 3 bases; bases outside gene matches: 4.

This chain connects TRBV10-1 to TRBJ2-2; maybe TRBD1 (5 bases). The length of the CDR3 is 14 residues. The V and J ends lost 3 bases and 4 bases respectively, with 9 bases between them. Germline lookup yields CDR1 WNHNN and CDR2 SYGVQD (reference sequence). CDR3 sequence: CASSDRAATGELFF. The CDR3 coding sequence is TGCGCCAGCAGTGACAGGGCGGCCACCGGGGAGCTGTTTTTT.

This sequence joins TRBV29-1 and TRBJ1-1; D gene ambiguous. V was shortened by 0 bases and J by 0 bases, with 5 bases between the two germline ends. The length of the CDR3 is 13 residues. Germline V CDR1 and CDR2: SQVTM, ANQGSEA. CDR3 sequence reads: CSVEEVLNTEAFF. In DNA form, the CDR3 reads TGCAGCGTTGAAGAGGTTTTGAACACTGAAGCTTTCTTT.

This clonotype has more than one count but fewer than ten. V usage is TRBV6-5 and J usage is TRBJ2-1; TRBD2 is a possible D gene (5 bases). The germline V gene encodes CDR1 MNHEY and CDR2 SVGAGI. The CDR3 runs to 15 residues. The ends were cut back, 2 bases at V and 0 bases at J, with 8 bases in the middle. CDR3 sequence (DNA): TGTGCCAGCAGTTACACGGCGGGCTCCTACAATGAGCAGTTCTTC. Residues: CASSYTAGSYNEQFF.

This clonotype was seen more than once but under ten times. The CDR3 protein is CASSSGTSGRQKGYTGELFF. The CDR3 DNA reads TGTGCCAGCAGTTCCGGGACTAGCGGGAGGCAAAAGGGGTACACCGGGGAGCTGTTTTTT. V gene TRBV6-2 or TRBV6-3 combines with J gene TRBJ2-2; 15 nucleotides line up with TRBD2. The CDR3 spans 20 residues. Losses at the gene ends were 4 bases for V and 3 bases for J; bases not matched to a gene: 12. The V gene's germline CDR1 is MNHEY and CDR2 SVGEGT.

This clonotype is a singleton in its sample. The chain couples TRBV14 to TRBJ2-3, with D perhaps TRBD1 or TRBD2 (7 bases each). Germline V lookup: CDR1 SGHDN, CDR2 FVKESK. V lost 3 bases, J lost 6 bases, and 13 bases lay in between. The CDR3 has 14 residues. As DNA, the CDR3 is TGTGCCAGCAGCCACAGGGGGACTACGGATACGCAGTATTTT. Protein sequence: CASSHRGTTDTQYF. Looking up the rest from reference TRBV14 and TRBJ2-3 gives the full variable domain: EAGVTQFPSHSVIEKGQTVTLRCDPISGHDNLYWYRRVMGKEIKFLLHFVKESKQDESGMPNNRFLAERTGGTYSTLKVQPAELEDSGVYFCASSHRGTTDTQYFGPGTRLTVL.

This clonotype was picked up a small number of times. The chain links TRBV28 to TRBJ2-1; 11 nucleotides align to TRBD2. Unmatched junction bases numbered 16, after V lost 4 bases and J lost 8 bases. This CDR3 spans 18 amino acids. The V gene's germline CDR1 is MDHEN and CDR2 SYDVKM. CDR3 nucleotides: TGTGCCAGCAGTTCTCCCACTAGCGGGAGTAATCTAGCTTATGAGCAGTTCTTC. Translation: CASSSPTSGSNLAYEQFF. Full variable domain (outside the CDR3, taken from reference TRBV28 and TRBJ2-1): DVKVTQSSRYLVKRTGEKVFLECVQDMDHENMFWYRQDPGLGLRLIYFSYDVKMKEKGDIPEGYSVSREKKERFSLILESASTNQTSMYLCASSSPTSGSNLAYEQFFGPGTRLTVL.

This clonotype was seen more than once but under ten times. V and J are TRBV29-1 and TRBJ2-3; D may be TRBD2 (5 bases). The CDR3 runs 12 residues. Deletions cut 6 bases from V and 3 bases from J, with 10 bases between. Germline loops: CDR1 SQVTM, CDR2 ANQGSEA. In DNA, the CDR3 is TGCAGCGTCTTTGGCGGGACAGATACGCAGTATTTT. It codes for CSVFGGTDTQYF.

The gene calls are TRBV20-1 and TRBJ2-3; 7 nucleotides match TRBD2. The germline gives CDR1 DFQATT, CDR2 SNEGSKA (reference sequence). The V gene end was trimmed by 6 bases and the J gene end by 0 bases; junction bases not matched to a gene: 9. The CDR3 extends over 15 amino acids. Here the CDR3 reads CSARPSGTSTDTQYF. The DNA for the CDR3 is TGCAGTGCGCGACCCAGCGGGACGAGCACAGATACGCAGTATTTT.

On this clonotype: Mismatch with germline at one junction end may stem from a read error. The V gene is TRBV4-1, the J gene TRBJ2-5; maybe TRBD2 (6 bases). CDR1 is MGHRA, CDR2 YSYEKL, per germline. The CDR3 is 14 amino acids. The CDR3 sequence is CASGQEGGAGTQYF. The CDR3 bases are TGCGCCAGCGGCCAAGAAGGAGGGGCAGGGACCCAGTACTTC.

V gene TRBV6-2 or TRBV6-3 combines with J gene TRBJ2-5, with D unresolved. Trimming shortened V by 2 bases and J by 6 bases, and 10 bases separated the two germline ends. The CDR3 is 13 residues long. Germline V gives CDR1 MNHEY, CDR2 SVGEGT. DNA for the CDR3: TGTGCCAGCAGTTACGAGGCTTGGCAGACCCAGTACTTC. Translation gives CASSYEAWQTQYF.